These T cell receptor beta chains were read from a single sample in a study of T cell changes during pregnancy in multiple sclerosis. The protocol was immunoSEQ multiplex PCR, while the TCRdb copy is restricted to in-frame clones and leaves out a portion. Among 65,000 to 85,000 clones listed, approximately 93% were seen once. This specimen consisted of CD4+ T cells from peripheral blood mononuclear cells, obtained after pregnancy. The receptors stem from a female donor with multiple sclerosis, enrolled in a pregnancy study. CDR3s include the opening cysteine and the closing phenylalanine or tryptophan. The D gene is left open where the match is weak.

v_call: TRBV6-5
j_call: TRBJ2-7
d_call: TRBD1
cdr3_aa: CASSYSGQDTYEQYF

v_call: TRBV10-3
j_call: TRBJ2-2
d_call: TRBD2
cdr3_aa: CAISEGRAGELFF

v_call: TRBV28
j_call: TRBJ1-2
d_call: .
cdr3_aa: CASRTPNGYTF

v_call: TRBV19
j_call: TRBJ2-5
d_call: TRBD2
cdr3_aa: CASRLAGELLQETQYF

v_call: TRBV29-1
j_call: TRBJ1-5
d_call: .
cdr3_aa: CSAGGSNQPQHF

v_call: TRBV19
j_call: TRBJ1-5
d_call: TRBD1
cdr3_aa: CASTRQGGQPQHF

v_call: TRBV19
j_call: TRBJ1-2
d_call: TRBD1
cdr3_aa: CASSTGQGYGYTF

v_call: TRBV9
j_call: TRBJ2-5
d_call: TRBD2
cdr3_aa: CASGVGGSHQETQYF

v_call: TRBV30
j_call: TRBJ2-2
d_call: TRBD2
cdr3_aa: CAWSVLAGGPGELFF

v_call: TRBV9
j_call: TRBJ1-2
d_call: .
cdr3_aa: CASSAGNLYGYTF

v_call: TRBV29-1
j_call: TRBJ2-3
d_call: .
cdr3_aa: CSVEPATSTDTQYF

v_call: TRBV30
j_call: TRBJ1-5
d_call: .
cdr3_aa: CAWREGGAPNQPQHF

v_call: TRBV7-2
j_call: TRBJ2-7
d_call: .
cdr3_aa: CASSLVGGGGQYF

v_call: TRBV4-1
j_call: TRBJ1-1
d_call: TRBD1
cdr3_aa: CASSPKPGQGNTEAFF

v_call: TRBV7-9
j_call: TRBJ2-7
d_call: .
cdr3_aa: CASSDSLAGYEQYF

v_call: TRBV7-6
j_call: TRBJ2-5
d_call: TRBD1
cdr3_aa: CASSLTWDRQETQYF

v_call: TRBV21-1
j_call: TRBJ2-4
d_call: .
cdr3_aa: CASSNQAKNIQYF

v_call: TRBV6-5
j_call: TRBJ1-5
d_call: TRBD1
cdr3_aa: CASRNSGGNNQPQHF

v_call: TRBV6-5
j_call: TRBJ2-4
d_call: TRBD2
cdr3_aa: CASSQAGTSKNIQYF

v_call: TRBV28
j_call: TRBJ1-4
d_call: TRBD1
cdr3_aa: CASSLKGQINEKLFF

v_call: TRBV11-2
j_call: TRBJ1-1
d_call: .
cdr3_aa: CASSLWGGVNTEAFF

v_call: TRBV12-5
j_call: TRBJ1-1
d_call: .
cdr3_aa: CASGLDGNTEAFF

v_call: TRBV11-1
j_call: TRBJ1-1
d_call: .
cdr3_aa: CASRPQQSEAFF

v_call: TRBV5-6
j_call: TRBJ2-3
d_call: .
cdr3_aa: CASSWYSGSLSTDTQYF

v_call: TRBV7-2
j_call: TRBJ2-1
d_call: .
cdr3_aa: CAIQGWSYNEQFF

v_call: TRBV7-2
j_call: TRBJ2-5
d_call: TRBD2
cdr3_aa: CASSLGGLAGARETQYF

v_call: TRBV14
j_call: TRBJ2-1
d_call: TRBD2
cdr3_aa: CASSQELAGVFGEQFF

v_call: TRBV19
j_call: TRBJ2-4
d_call: .
cdr3_aa: CASMDSLAKNIQYF

v_call: TRBV20-1
j_call: TRBJ2-1
d_call: .
cdr3_aa: CKGGSANEQFF

v_call: TRBV19
j_call: TRBJ1-4
d_call: .
cdr3_aa: CASSQTATNEKLFF

v_call: TRBV7-6
j_call: TRBJ2-7
d_call: TRBD2
cdr3_aa: CASSSLRAGVSEQYF

v_call: TRBV7-3
j_call: TRBJ2-3
d_call: TRBD2
cdr3_aa: CASSPIAGEDTDTQYF

v_call: TRBV7-3
j_call: TRBJ2-7
d_call: .
cdr3_aa: CASSSSQGYEQYF

v_call: TRBV5-3
j_call: TRBJ2-5
d_call: TRBD2
cdr3_aa: CARSSGGELETQYF

v_call: TRBV18
j_call: TRBJ2-5
d_call: .
cdr3_aa: CASSPPQGVRETQYF

v_call: TRBV7-9
j_call: TRBJ2-5
d_call: .
cdr3_aa: CASSLSSSGMETQYF

v_call: TRBV5-1
j_call: TRBJ1-2
d_call: .
cdr3_aa: CASRMSRGYYGYTF

v_call: TRBV28
j_call: TRBJ1-1
d_call: TRBD1
cdr3_aa: CASSSRTGRGTEAFF

v_call: TRBV27
j_call: TRBJ2-7
d_call: .
cdr3_aa: CASSLSSYYEQYF

v_call: TRBV5-1
j_call: TRBJ2-1
d_call: TRBD2
cdr3_aa: CASSRGGTSLSSYNEQFF

v_call: TRBV20-1
j_call: TRBJ2-7
d_call: .
cdr3_aa: CSASGVYEQYF